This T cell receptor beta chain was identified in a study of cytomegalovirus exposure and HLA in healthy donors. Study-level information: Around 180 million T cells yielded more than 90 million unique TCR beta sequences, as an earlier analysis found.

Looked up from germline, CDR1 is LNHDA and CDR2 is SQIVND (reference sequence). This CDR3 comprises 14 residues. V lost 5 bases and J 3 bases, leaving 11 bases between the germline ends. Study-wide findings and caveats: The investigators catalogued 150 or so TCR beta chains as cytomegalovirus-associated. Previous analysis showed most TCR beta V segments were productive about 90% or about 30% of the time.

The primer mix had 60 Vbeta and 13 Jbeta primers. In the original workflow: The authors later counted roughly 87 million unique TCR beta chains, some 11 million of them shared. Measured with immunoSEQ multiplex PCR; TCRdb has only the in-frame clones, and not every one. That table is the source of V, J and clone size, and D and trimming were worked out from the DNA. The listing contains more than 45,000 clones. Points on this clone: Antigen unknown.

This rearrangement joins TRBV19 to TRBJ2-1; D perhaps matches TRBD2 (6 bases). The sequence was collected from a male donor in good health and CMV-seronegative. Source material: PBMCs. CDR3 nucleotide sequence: TGTGCCAGTAGTGCAACGGGAGTCTACAATGAGCAGTTCTTC. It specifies CASSATGVYNEQFF.